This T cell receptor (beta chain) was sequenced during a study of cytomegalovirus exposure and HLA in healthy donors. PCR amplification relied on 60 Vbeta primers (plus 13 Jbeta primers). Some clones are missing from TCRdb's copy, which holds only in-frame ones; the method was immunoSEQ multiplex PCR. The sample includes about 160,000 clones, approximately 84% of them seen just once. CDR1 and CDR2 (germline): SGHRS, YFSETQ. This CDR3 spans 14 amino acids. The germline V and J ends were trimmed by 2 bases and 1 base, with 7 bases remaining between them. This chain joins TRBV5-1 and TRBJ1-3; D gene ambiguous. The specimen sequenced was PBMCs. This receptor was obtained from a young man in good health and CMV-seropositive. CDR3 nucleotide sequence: TGCGCCAGCAGCTTTTATATGTCTGGAAACACCATATATTTT. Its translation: CASSFYMSGNTIYF.